This T cell receptor (beta chain) was obtained from a study of blood T cell repertoires in COVID-19. Study summary: Italy, Spain and the United States were the sources of the convalescent and acute COVID-19 samples.

Germline loops: CDR1 SQVTM, CDR2 ANQGSEA. CDR3 length equals 13 residues. With V trimmed by 3 bases and J by 4 bases, 4 bases remained unmatched. Participant-reported clinical history was the basis for cohort assignment. Study processing details: Amplification from reference gene primers served as the basis for estimated nucleated cell counts. Some clones are missing from TCRdb's copy, which holds only in-frame ones; the method was immunoSEQ multiplex PCR. V, J and clone size derive from that table, while D and trimming were established from the DNA sequence. The data show roughly 290,000 clones, roughly nine tenths seen once.

The rearrangement uses TRBV29-1 and TRBJ2-3; TRBD2 aligns across 7 bases. The sequence was obtained from a woman in her thirties or forties who had recovered from COVID-19. The specimen was PBMCs or T cells enriched from blood (not recorded which). The CDR3 DNA sequence: TGCAGCGTTGATCCCCGGGAGGCAGATACGCAGTATTTT. Translating gives CSVDPREADTQYF.